Listed here are 25 T cell receptor beta chains from one sample, sequenced in a study of OX40 agonist ivuxolimab in advanced cancers. Only in-frame clones appear in the TCRdb table, and some are missing; sequencing was by immunoSEQ multiplex PCR. Of some 83,000 clones detected, approximately 84% appear once; the ten largest clones hold about 7%. Material: CD4+ or CD8+ T cells sorted from blood, obtained in a trial of the OX40 agonist ivuxolimab. The source of these receptors is an adult with an advanced solid tumor such as melanoma, head and neck, liver or kidney cancer.

The chain couples TRBV6-5 to TRBJ1-1, with TRBD1 matching 7 bases. Germline-derived CDR1 and CDR2 are MNHEY and SVGAGI. The CDR3 contains 13 residues. Losses at the gene ends were 4 bases for V and 8 bases for J; bases not matched to a gene: 7. The chain's CDR3 is CASSSVGGKEAFF. DNA for the CDR3: TGTGCCAGCAGTTCGGTAGGGGGCAAAGAAGCTTTCTTT.

The chain recombines TRBV7-2 with TRBJ1-1, with D perhaps TRBD1 (5 bases). Per germline, CDR1 SGHTA and CDR2 FQGNSA. Trimming cost V 5 bases and J 1 base, with 8 bases left between them. CDR3 length: 13 residues. Here the CDR3 reads CASSQQANTEAFF. The DNA for the CDR3 is TGTGCCAGCAGCCAACAGGCGAACACTGAAGCTTTCTTT.

V gene TRBV7-9 combines with J gene TRBJ2-1; unclear D gene. The germline V and J ends were trimmed by 5 bases and 7 bases, with 12 bases remaining between them. The CDR3 consists of 13 residues. CDR1 and CDR2 (germline): SEHNR, FQNEAQ (reference sequence). DNA for the CDR3: TGTGCCAGCAGCCCCCCTAACGTGAATGAGCAGTTCTTC. Protein: CASSPPNVNEQFF.

This rearrangement joins TRBV5-4 to TRBJ2-2; 7 bases align to TRBD2. Germline V gene sequence: CDR1 SGHNT, CDR2 YYREEE (reference sequence). V shed 0 bases and J 2 bases; nucleotides not matched to a gene: 7. This CDR3 spans 17 amino acids. The DNA of the CDR3 is TGTGCCAGCAGCTTGGCCGGGGGGACGGGTAACACCGGGGAGCTGTTTTTT. It is translated as CASSLAGGTGNTGELFF. Using reference TRBV5-4 and TRBJ2-2 for the parts outside the CDR3, the full variable domain is ETGVTQSPTHLIKTRGQQVTLRCSSQSGHNTVSWYQQALGQGPQFIFQYYREEENGRGNFPPRFSGLQFPNYSSELNVNALELDDSALYLCASSLAGGTGNTGELFFGEGSRLTVL.

This chain connects TRBV18 to TRBJ2-7, with D maybe TRBD2 (6 bases). Germline V gene lookup returns CDR1 KGHSH and CDR2 LQKENI. CDR3 length equals 15 residues. Trimming took off 0 bases at V and 3 bases at J, with 12 bases between the two ends. The CDR3 is CASSPPGGTLYEQYF. CDR3 DNA sequence: TGTGCCAGCTCACCACCGGGGGGAACCCTCTACGAGCAGTACTTC.

This clone was counted a single time. This chain links TRBV5-5 with TRBJ2-5; possibly TRBD1 or TRBD2 for D (5 bases each). CDR1 SGHKS and CDR2 YYEKEE come from the germline V gene (reference sequence). The CDR3 is 15 residues long. V was pared by 5 bases and J by 5 bases, with 19 bases between. This CDR3 is CASSPRGAQEETQYF. The CDR3 DNA sequence: TGTGCCAGCAGTCCTCGAGGGGCCCAGGAGGAGACCCAGTACTTC.

The CDR3 region has the DNA TGTGCCAGCAGGGATTGGGGGCGCGACACCGGGGAGCTGTTTTTT. Its translation is CASRDWGRDTGELFF. The chain is built from TRBV5-8 and TRBJ2-2; the D gene is possibly TRBD1 (6 bases). Germline CDR1 and CDR2: SGHTS and YDEGEE. This CDR3 region has 15 residues. Trimming removed 5 bases at V and 3 bases at J, with 14 bases between.

This clone has a handful of counts. The chain links TRBV11-3 to TRBJ1-6; 7 bases align to TRBD1. Germline CDR1 is SGHNT and CDR2 is YENEEA. The CDR3 has 13 amino acids. V trimming: 5 bases; J trimming: 14 bases; junction bases outside the gene matches: 9. CDR3 bases: TGTGCCAGCAGCCCCCGACAGGGTACATCCCTCCACTTT. Protein sequence: CASSPRQGTSLHF. Combining the CDR3 with reference TRBV11-3 and TRBJ1-6 gives the whole variable domain EAGVVQSPRYKIIEKKQPVAFWCNPISGHNTLYWYLQNLGQGPELLIRYENEEAVDDSQLPKDRFSAERLKGVDSTLKIQPAELGDSAVYLCASSPRQGTSLHFGNGTRLTVT.

V and J are TRBV25-1 and TRBJ1-2, with TRBD1 as a possible D gene (5 bases). V shed 6 bases and J shed 11 bases, with 22 bases lying between them. Germline CDR1 is MGHDK and CDR2 is SYGVNS. CDR3 size: 14 residues. This chain's CDR3 is CASSAFDRDLSYTF. CDR3 nucleotide sequence: TGTGCCAGCAGCGCATTTGACAGAGACCTCAGTTACACCTTC.

The chain employs TRBV5-1 and TRBJ1-2; 9 nucleotides align to TRBD1. J lost 4 bases, V lost 3 bases, and 4 bases had no gene match. CDR3 length: 14 amino acids. The germline V gene has CDR1 SGHRS and CDR2 YFSETQ. This CDR3 reads CASSSGTGTYGYTF. In nucleotides, the CDR3 is TGCGCCAGCAGCTCCGGGACAGGGACCTATGGCTACACCTTC.

V gene TRBV6-5 combines with J gene TRBJ2-7; TRBD2 might be the D (5 bases). The CDR3 length is 15 residues. Germline assignment: CDR1 MNHEY and CDR2 SVGAGI. The V and J ends lost 6 bases and 5 bases respectively, with 20 bases between them. CDR3 DNA: TGTGCCAGCAGCCACCTCACAGCGAACGGGGACGAGCAGTACTTC. This translates into CASSHLTANGDEQYF.

For this clone: Additional DNA sequences in this sample encode the identical CDR3. CDR3 bases: TGTGCCAGTAGTATGACAGTCTCTGGAAACACCATATATTTT. Protein sequence: CASSMTVSGNTIYF. J is TRBJ1-3 and V is TRBV19; the D gene is possibly TRBD1 (5 bases). The CDR3 is 14 amino acids. Germline V CDR1 and CDR2: LNHDA, SQIVND (reference sequence). V gave up 3 bases and J gave up 0 bases, with 6 bases separating them.

The rearrangement links TRBV30 to TRBJ2-1; D is ambiguous. This CDR3 is built from 13 residues. Per germline, CDR1 GTSNPN and CDR2 SVGIG (reference sequence). V was trimmed by 5 bases and J by 4 bases, leaving 12 bases between them. CDR3 sequence: CAWGLGLYNEQFF. The CDR3 coding sequence is TGTGCCTGGGGATTGGGCTTATACAATGAGCAGTTCTTC.

The chain has TRBV2 and TRBJ1-5; TRBD1 matches 10 bases. The germline V gene encodes CDR1 SNHLY and CDR2 FYNNEI. The CDR3 is 15 residues long. V shed 3 bases and J 5 bases; nucleotides not matched to a gene: 4. CDR3 nucleotides: TGTGCCAGCAGTGAGAGGACAGGGGGTGATCAGCCCCAGCATTTT. Protein product: CASSERTGGDQPQHF.

This chain connects TRBV7-6 to TRBJ2-2; 10 bases align to TRBD2. V shed 4 bases and J 5 bases; nucleotides not matched to a gene: 7. Per the germline V gene, CDR1 is SGHVS and CDR2 is FNYEAQ. This CDR3 contains 16 residues. The CDR3 protein is CASSSLAGGSTGELFF. CDR3 DNA: TGTGCCAGCAGCTCCTTAGCGGGGGGCAGTACCGGGGAGCTGTTTTTT.

The rearrangement joins TRBV5-1 to TRBJ1-2, with a weak D call TRBD1 (5 bases). The CDR3 has 15 amino acids. Deletions cut 5 bases from V and 2 bases from J, with 16 bases between. Looked up from germline, CDR1 is SGHRS and CDR2 is YFSETQ. DNA for the CDR3: TGCGCCAGCAGACCTAGTCAGGGACCCAACTATGGCTACACCTTC. It is translated as CASRPSQGPNYGYTF. Full variable domain (missing parts from reference TRBV5-1 and TRBJ1-2): KAGVTQTPRYLIKTRGQQVTLSCSPISGHRSVSWYQQTPGQGLQFLFEYFSETQRNKGNFPGRFSGRQFSNSRSEMNVSTLELGDSALYLCASRPSQGPNYGYTFGSGTRLTVV.

The rearrangement uses TRBV14 and TRBJ1-1; no reliable D call. Trimming removed 1 base from V and 0 bases from J, with 9 bases in between. CDR1 is SGHDN, CDR2 FVKESK, per germline. The length of the CDR3 is 15 residues. CDR3 region: CASSQVKIMNTEAFF. For the CDR3, the DNA is TGTGCCAGCAGCCAAGTAAAGATCATGAACACTGAAGCTTTCTTT.

The chain combines TRBV5-6 with TRBJ1-1; 7 bases are a match to TRBD1. V lost 4 bases, J lost 0 bases, and 3 bases stayed unmatched. Germline V gene lookup returns CDR1 SGHDT and CDR2 YYEEEE. There are 14 residues in the CDR3. CDR3 bases: TGTGCCAGCAGCCGGGACAGAATGAACACTGAAGCTTTCTTT. Protein sequence: CASSRDRMNTEAFF.

The rearrangement uses TRBV2 and TRBJ1-1, with D hard to call. CDR1 is SNHLY and CDR2 is FYNNEI in the germline V gene. The V end was cut by 6 bases, the J end by 2 bases, with 16 bases between. The CDR3 contains 15 residues. The CDR3 region is CASSALILSNTEAFF. The CDR3 region has the DNA TGTGCCAGCAGCGCCCTTATCCTGAGCAACACTGAAGCTTTCTTT.

This clone was seen more than once but under ten times. The chain carries TRBV6-1 and TRBJ1-5; D is undetermined. Germline-derived CDR1 and CDR2 are MNHNS and SASEGT. The CDR3 has 13 residues. V lost 5 bases and J lost 6, with 11 bases in between. CDR3 nucleotide sequence: TGTGCCAGCAGTACCATCTCGGGTCAGCCCCAGCATTTT. Encoded protein: CASSTISGQPQHF.

The sample holds a few counts of this clone. This chain joins TRBV4-3 and TRBJ2-7; no firm D call. Germline CDR1 LGHNA, CDR2 YSLEER. V was shortened by 0 bases and J by 4 bases, with 10 bases between the two germline ends. CDR3 length: 14 residues. The DNA of the CDR3 is TGCGCCAGCAGCCAAGATATGTTAGGATACGAGCAGTACTTC. This gives the protein CASSQDMLGYEQYF.

The chain links TRBV11-1 to TRBJ2-1; TRBD2 matches at 10 bases. This CDR3 region has 16 residues. The V gene's germline CDR1 is SGHAT and CDR2 FQDESV (reference sequence). The junction had 9 bases not matched to a gene; V was cut back by 2 bases and J by 8 bases. CDR3 sequence (DNA): TGTGCCAGCAGCTTAAATCCAAGCGGGAGGGCGGATGAGCAGTTCTTC. The encoded protein is CASSLNPSGRADEQFF.

Regarding this clone: Compared with germline, one end of the junction differs, possibly owing to a read error. CDR3: CASSSSRYQPQHF. The CDR3 DNA sequence: TGTGCCAGCAGCTCCAGTCGTTATCAACCCCAGCATTTT. The chain has TRBV6-5 and TRBJ1-5; D gene ambiguous. The CDR3 is 13 residues long. Per the germline V gene, CDR1 is MNHEY and CDR2 is SVGAGI.

This clone has more than one count but fewer than ten. The chain has TRBV6-6 and TRBJ2-7, with D perhaps matching TRBD2 (5 bases). The CDR3 length is 12 residues. The V gene's germline CDR1 is MNHNY and CDR2 SVGAGI (reference sequence). Trimming cost V 5 bases and J 7 bases, with 12 bases left between them. The DNA for the CDR3 is TGTGCCAGCAGTCCCTCCTCGGGGGAGCAGTACTTC. It translates to CASSPSSGEQYF.

The V call is TRBV9, the J call TRBJ2-1; 9 nucleotides agree with TRBD2. Germline CDR1 SGDLS, CDR2 YYNGEE. The CDR3 totals 16 residues. Losses at the gene ends were 4 bases for V and 5 bases for J; bases not matched to a gene: 10. CDR3 protein: CASSPTFSGRDNEQFF. For the CDR3, the DNA is TGTGCCAGCAGCCCGACTTTTAGCGGGAGAGACAATGAGCAGTTCTTC.